The 24 T cell receptor beta chains in this list originate from one sample, sequenced in a study of blood T cell repertoires in COVID-19. Only in-frame clones appear in the TCRdb table, and some are missing; sequencing was by immunoSEQ multiplex PCR. The sample lists tens of thousands of clones; about 82% were seen once. The sample was peripheral blood. These receptors came from a man aged 45-65 years with acute or convalescent COVID-19.

This clone was counted a few times. CDR3 sequence (DNA): TGTGCCAGTAGTATGATGGGGGGACAGGGGATCTATGGCTACACCTTC. The encoded protein is CASSMMGGQGIYGYTF. The rearrangement links TRBV19 to TRBJ1-2, with TRBD1 matching over 10 bases. V gave up 3 bases and J gave up 4 bases; unmatched junction bases: 8. CDR3 length equals 16 residues. Germline CDR1 and CDR2: LNHDA and SQIVND (reference sequence).

The chain joins TRBV5-1 to TRBJ2-3; D may be TRBD2 (5 bases). The V end was cut by 4 bases, the J end by 2 bases, with 11 bases between. CDR3 length equals 14 residues. Germline V gives CDR1 SGHRS, CDR2 YFSETQ. The CDR3 region is CASSMTTPTDTQYF. CDR3 in DNA: TGCGCCAGCAGCATGACTACTCCCACAGATACGCAGTATTTT.

The rearrangement links TRBV2 to TRBJ2-5, with a possible D match to TRBD1 (5 bases). V dropped 7 bases and J dropped 4 bases, with 13 bases sitting between them. The CDR3 spans 13 residues. Germline V gene lookup returns CDR1 SNHLY and CDR2 FYNNEI. For the CDR3, the DNA is TGTGCCAGCATGACAGTGATGAGAGAGACCCAGTACTTC. This gives the protein CASMTVMRETQYF. The full variable domain, with the rest looked up from reference TRBV2 and TRBJ2-5, is EPEVTQTPSHQVTQMGQEVILRCVPISNHLYFYWYRQILGQKVEFLVSFYNNEISEKSEIFDDQFSVERPDGSNFTLKIRSTKLEDSAMYFCASMTVMRETQYFGPGTRLLVL.

The V and J genes are TRBV7-9 and TRBJ2-7; tentative D call: TRBD2 (7 bases). In germline, CDR1 is SEHNR, CDR2 FQNEAQ (reference sequence). The CDR3 extends over 18 amino acids. Trimming removed 5 bases from V and 4 bases from J, with 27 bases in between. The CDR3 loop is CASSPSGGGPLTRYEQYF. DNA for the CDR3: TGTGCCAGCAGCCCATCAGGCGGGGGCCCCCTTACCCGTTACGAGCAGTACTTC.

V and J are TRBV7-2 and TRBJ1-4; maybe TRBD1 (6 bases). Germline V CDR1 and CDR2: SGHTA, FQGNSA. The germline V and J ends were trimmed by 1 base and 4 bases, with 10 bases remaining between them. The CDR3 extends over 15 amino acids. CDR3 sequence: CASSLDGQLNEKLFF. CDR3 coding DNA: TGTGCCAGCAGCTTAGACGGACAGCTTAATGAAAAACTGTTTTTT.

For this clone: Other DNA sequences in the sample encode the same CDR3. The rearrangement links TRBV7-2 to TRBJ1-5; weak D call: TRBD1 (6 bases). The CDR3 has 14 amino acids. Germline CDR1 is SGHTA and CDR2 is FQGNSA. V lost 5 bases to trimming and J lost 0 bases, with 8 bases between them. The CDR3, as DNA: TGTGCCAGCAGCCTACAGGGTAGCAATCAGCCCCAGCATTTT. Translated, it gives CASSLQGSNQPQHF.

This clone is medium-sized within its sample. This chain connects TRBV10-3 to TRBJ1-4; TRBD1 matches 8 bases. V gave up 0 bases and J gave up 6 bases; unmatched junction bases: 0. Germline-derived CDR1 and CDR2 are ENHRY and SYGVKD. This CDR3 region has 14 residues. CDR3 coding DNA: TGTGCCATCAGTGAGTCGGGACAGGATGAAAAACTGTTTTTT. It encodes CAISESGQDEKLFF.

The chain joins TRBV27 to TRBJ1-5; TRBD1 matches at 7 bases. Trimming at V came to 5 bases and at J to 3 bases, leaving 10 bases not matched to a gene. CDR3 size: 16 residues. Germline CDR1 reads MNHEY; CDR2 reads SMNVEV (reference sequence). The CDR3 spells CASSGHRGGNNQPQHF. CDR3 bases: TGTGCCAGCAGTGGCCACAGGGGAGGAAACAATCAGCCCCAGCATTTT.

The chain combines TRBV28 with TRBJ1-3, with a possible D match to TRBD1 (5 bases). This CDR3 has 14 residues. Germline CDR1 is MDHEN and CDR2 is SYDVKM. V was shortened by 8 bases and J by 2 bases, with 13 bases between the two germline ends. CDR3 nucleotides: TGTGCCAGCCTTGACAGCTATGCTGGAAACACCATATATTTT. Its translation is CASLDSYAGNTIYF.

This clone was picked up a small number of times. The V gene is TRBV19, the J gene TRBJ2-3; TRBD2 agrees at 9 bases. The CDR3 totals 15 residues. Germline V gives CDR1 LNHDA, CDR2 SQIVND (reference sequence). Trimming cost V 3 bases and J 1 base; bases outside gene matches: 2. The CDR3 reads CASSMKREGTDTQYF. For the CDR3, the DNA is TGTGCCAGTAGTATGAAGCGGGAGGGCACAGATACGCAGTATTTT.

This chain joins TRBV5-1 and TRBJ2-5; 13 bases match TRBD2. The germline gives CDR1 SGHRS, CDR2 YFSETQ. V was clipped by 4 bases and J by 2 bases; unmatched bases: 5. The CDR3 totals 16 residues. The chain's CDR3 is CASSQTSGGTQETQYF. The CDR3 region has the DNA TGCGCCAGCAGCCAGACTAGCGGGGGGACTCAAGAGACCCAGTACTTC.

CDR3 DNA: TGTGCCAGTAGTATATCGGGACTAGCGGGGGGAAAGCAGTTCTTC. It encodes CASSISGLAGGKQFF. The chain uses TRBV19 and TRBJ2-1; TRBD2 matches at 15 bases. Germline assignment: CDR1 LNHDA and CDR2 SQIVND (reference sequence). Germline trimming cut 2 bases from V and 11 bases from J; bases unmatched to any gene: 4. This CDR3 is built from 15 residues. Drawing the rest from reference TRBV19 and TRBJ2-1, the complete variable domain is DGGITQSPKYLFRKEGQNVTLSCEQNLNHDAMYWYRQDPGQGLRLIYYSQIVNDFQKGDIAEGYSVSREKKESFPLTVTSAQKNPTAFYLCASSISGLAGGKQFFGPGTRLTVL.

The V call is TRBV3-1 (or the pseudogene TRBV3-2), the J call TRBJ2-2; unclear D gene. The CDR3 runs to 17 residues. Germline loops: CDR1 LGHDT, CDR2 YNNKEL (reference sequence). V was shortened by 1 base and J by 4 bases, with 16 bases between the two germline ends. CDR3 sequence reads: CASSQGGAARPTGELFF. CDR3 DNA sequence: TGTGCCAGCAGCCAAGGAGGCGCAGCCCGTCCCACCGGGGAGCTGTTTTTT.

V usage is TRBV2 and J usage is TRBJ2-6; D gene unclear. The length of the CDR3 is 15 residues. CDR1 is SNHLY, CDR2 FYNNEI, per germline. Trimming cost V 7 bases and J 0 bases, with 10 bases left between them. DNA for the CDR3: TGTGCCAGCATGGCAGTACGCTCTGGGGCCAACGTCCTGACTTTC. As protein: CASMAVRSGANVLTF.

The rearrangement links TRBV9 to TRBJ1-1, with 8 bases aligning to TRBD1. The CDR3 has 15 residues. With 2 bases clipped from V and 0 bases from J, the junction kept 3 bases outside the gene matches. Looked up from germline, CDR1 is SGDLS and CDR2 is YYNGEE. DNA of the CDR3: TGTGCCAGCAGCGTTCAGGGGGCCTTGAACACTGAAGCTTTCTTT. Protein: CASSVQGALNTEAFF.

CDR3 sequence reads: CASSPGTSGRPLAYEQYF. CDR3 sequence (DNA): TGTGCCAGCAGTCCAGGGACTAGCGGGAGGCCTCTCGCCTACGAGCAGTACTTC. V usage is TRBV27 and J usage is TRBJ2-7, with 15 positions matching TRBD2. CDR1 and CDR2 from the germline V gene are MNHEY and SMNVEV (reference sequence). The CDR3 totals 18 residues. V shed 5 bases and J 2 bases; nucleotides not matched to a gene: 10.

This clone was detected a few times. The chain employs TRBV21-1 and TRBJ2-3; TRBD2, the table's D call, lacks a check against the DNA. TRBV21-1 is a pseudogene. The CDR3 covers 18 residues. The CDR3 is CASSKAGGGGKSTDTQYF. The CDR3 coding sequence is TGTGCCAGCAGCAAAGCAGGAGGCGGAGGGAAGAGCACAGATACGCAGTATTTT.

V and J are TRBV28 and TRBJ1-3, with 9 bases matching TRBD1. Germline CDR1 is MDHEN and CDR2 is SYDVKM. V was clipped by 6 bases and J by 8 bases; unmatched bases: 8. This CDR3 spans 14 amino acids. CDR3 sequence (DNA): TGTGCCAGCAGGAAACAGGGGGCGATGGACACCATATATTTT. It yields the protein CASRKQGAMDTIYF.

J is TRBJ2-3 and V is TRBV7-9; 10 bases match TRBD2. The CDR3 consists of 19 residues. Trimming removed 5 bases from V and 2 bases from J; junction bases left unmatched: 16. The germline gives CDR1 SEHNR, CDR2 FQNEAQ (reference sequence). The CDR3 coding sequence is TGTGCCAGCAGCCCGCCCAGGGGTACTAGCGGGGAAGCCACAGATACGCAGTATTTT. This gives the protein CASSPPRGTSGEATDTQYF.

V usage is TRBV11-2 and J usage is TRBJ1-2; 8 bases align to TRBD1. V dropped 1 base and J dropped 4; count of bases not matched to a gene: 5. The CDR3 length is 15 residues. Looked up from germline, CDR1 is SGHAT and CDR2 is FQNNGV. CDR3 nucleotide sequence: TGTGCCAGCAGCTTAGGACCAGGGGGCCGCTATGGCTACACCTTC. As protein: CASSLGPGGRYGYTF. Full variable domain (missing parts from reference TRBV11-2 and TRBJ1-2): EAGVAQSPRYKIIEKRQSVAFWCNPISGHATLYWYQQILGQGPKLLIQFQNNGVVDDSQLPKDRFSAERLKGVDSTLKIQPAKLEDSAVYLCASSLGPGGRYGYTFGSGTRLTVV.

The chain employs TRBV5-4 and TRBJ2-1, with TRBD1 matching over 11 bases. The CDR3 covers 15 residues. Trimming cost V 4 bases and J 9 bases; bases outside gene matches: 9. Germline V gene sequence: CDR1 SGHNT, CDR2 YYREEE (reference sequence). This CDR3 is CASSLGTGTGGEQFF. The CDR3 bases are TGTGCCAGCAGCCTTGGGACCGGGACAGGGGGTGAGCAGTTCTTC.

The V call is TRBV2, the J call TRBJ1-4; tentative D call: TRBD1 (6 bases). V was shortened by 8 bases and J by 5 bases, with 18 bases between the two germline ends. The CDR3 spans 15 residues. The germline CDR1 and CDR2 sequences are SNHLY and FYNNEI. The CDR3: CASGVSDSRNEKLFF. DNA for the CDR3: TGTGCCAGCGGCGTGTCGGACAGCCGAAATGAAAAACTGTTTTTT.

This chain connects TRBV9 to TRBJ1-6, with TRBD1 matching 7 bases. CDR3 length equals 16 residues. The V and J ends lost 0 bases and 3 bases, in that order; junction bases with no gene match: 3. CDR1 is SGDLS, CDR2 YYNGEE, per germline. The CDR3 DNA reads TGTGCCAGCAGCGTAGGAGGGGGCGGCTATAATTCACCCCTCCACTTT. Protein: CASSVGGGGYNSPLHF. The full variable domain, in which reference TRBV9 and TRBJ1-6 provide the parts outside the CDR3, is DSGVTQTPKHLITATGQRVTLRCSPRSGDLSVYWYQQSLDQGLQFLIQYYNGEERAKGNILERFSAQQFPDLHSELNLSSLELGDSALYFCASSVGGGGYNSPLHFGNGTRLTVT.

The gene calls are TRBV19 and TRBJ2-2; 14 bases map to TRBD2. CDR1 is LNHDA and CDR2 is SQIVND in the germline V gene (reference sequence). V dropped 8 bases and J dropped 4; count of bases not matched to a gene: 6. The CDR3 length is 16 residues. CDR3 bases: TGTGCCAGTCGTCCGACTAGCGGGAGGGGCACCGGGGAGCTGTTTTTT. This gives the protein CASRPTSGRGTGELFF.